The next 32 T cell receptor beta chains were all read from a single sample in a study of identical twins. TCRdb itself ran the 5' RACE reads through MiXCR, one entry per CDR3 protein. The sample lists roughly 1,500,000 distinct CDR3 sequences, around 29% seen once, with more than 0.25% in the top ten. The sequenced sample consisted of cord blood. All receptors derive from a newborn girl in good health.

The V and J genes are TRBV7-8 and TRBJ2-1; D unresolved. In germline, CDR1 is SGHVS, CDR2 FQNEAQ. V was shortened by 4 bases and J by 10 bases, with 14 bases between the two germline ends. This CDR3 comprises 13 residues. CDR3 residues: CASSYALPHEQFF. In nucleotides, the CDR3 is TGTGCCAGCAGCTACGCCCTTCCCCACGAGCAGTTCTTC.

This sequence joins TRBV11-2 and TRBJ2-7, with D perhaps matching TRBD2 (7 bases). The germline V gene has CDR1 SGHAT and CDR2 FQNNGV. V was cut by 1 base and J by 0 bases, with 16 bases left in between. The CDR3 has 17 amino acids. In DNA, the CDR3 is TGTGCCAGCAGCTTAGGCGCGGGGGCCTCCAACTCCTACGAGCAGTACTTC. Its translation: CASSLGAGASNSYEQYF.

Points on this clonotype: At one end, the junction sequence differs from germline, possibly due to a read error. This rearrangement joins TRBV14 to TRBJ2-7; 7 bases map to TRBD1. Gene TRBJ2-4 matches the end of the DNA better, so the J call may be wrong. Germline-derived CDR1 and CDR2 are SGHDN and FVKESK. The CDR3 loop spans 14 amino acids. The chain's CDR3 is CASGQDRANNIQYF. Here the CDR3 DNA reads TGTGCCAGCGGCCAAGACAGGGCCAACAACATTCAGTACTTC.

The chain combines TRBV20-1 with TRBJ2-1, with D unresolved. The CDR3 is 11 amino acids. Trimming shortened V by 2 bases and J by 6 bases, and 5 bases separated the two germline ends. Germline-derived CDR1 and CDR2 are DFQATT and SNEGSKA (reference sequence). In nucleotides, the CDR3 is TGCAGTGCTAGACGGTTCAATGAGCAGTTCTTC. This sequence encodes CSARRFNEQFF.

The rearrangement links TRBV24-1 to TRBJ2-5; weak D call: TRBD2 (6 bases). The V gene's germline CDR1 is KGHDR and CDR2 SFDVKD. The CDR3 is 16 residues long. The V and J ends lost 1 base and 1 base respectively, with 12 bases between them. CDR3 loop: CATSDFSGVGQETQYF. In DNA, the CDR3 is TGTGCCACCAGTGATTTTTCGGGGGTAGGCCAAGAGACCCAGTACTTC.

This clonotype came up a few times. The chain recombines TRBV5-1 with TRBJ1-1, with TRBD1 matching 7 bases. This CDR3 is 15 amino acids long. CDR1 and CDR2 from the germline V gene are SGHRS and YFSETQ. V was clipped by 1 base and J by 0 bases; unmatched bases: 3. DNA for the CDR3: TGCGCCAGCAGCTTGCAGGGGGGCGTGAACACTGAAGCTTTCTTT. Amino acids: CASSLQGGVNTEAFF.

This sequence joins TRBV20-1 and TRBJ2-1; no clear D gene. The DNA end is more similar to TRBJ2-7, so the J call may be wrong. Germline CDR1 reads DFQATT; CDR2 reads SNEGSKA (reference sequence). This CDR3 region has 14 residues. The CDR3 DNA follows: TGCAGTGCTAGAATAGCCTACTCCTACAATGAGCAGTACTTC. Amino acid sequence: CSARIAYSYNEQYF.

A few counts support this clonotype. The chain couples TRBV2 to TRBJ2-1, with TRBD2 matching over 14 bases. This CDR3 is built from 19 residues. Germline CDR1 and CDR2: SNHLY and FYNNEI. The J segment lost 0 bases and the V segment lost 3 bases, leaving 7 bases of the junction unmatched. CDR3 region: CASSEPGLAGVPSYNEQFF. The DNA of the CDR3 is TGTGCCAGCAGTGAGCCGGGACTAGCGGGGGTACCCTCCTACAATGAGCAGTTCTTC. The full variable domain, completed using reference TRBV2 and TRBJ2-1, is EPEVTQTPSHQVTQMGQEVILRCVPISNHLYFYWYRQILGQKVEFLVSFYNNEISEKSEIFDDQFSVERPDGSNFTLKIRSTKLEDSAMYFCASSEPGLAGVPSYNEQFFGPGTRLTVL.

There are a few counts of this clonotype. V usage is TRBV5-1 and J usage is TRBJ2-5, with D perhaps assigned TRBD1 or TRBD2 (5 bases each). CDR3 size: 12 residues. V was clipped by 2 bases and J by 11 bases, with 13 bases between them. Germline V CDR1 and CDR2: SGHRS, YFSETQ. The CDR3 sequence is CASSFPRGAQYF. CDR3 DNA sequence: TGCGCCAGCAGCTTCCCTAGAGGGGCGCAGTACTTC.

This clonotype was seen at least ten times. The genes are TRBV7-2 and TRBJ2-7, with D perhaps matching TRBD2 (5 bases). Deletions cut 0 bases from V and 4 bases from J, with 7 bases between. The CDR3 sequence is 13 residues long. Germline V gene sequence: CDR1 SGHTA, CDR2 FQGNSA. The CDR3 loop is CASSLAGEYEQYF. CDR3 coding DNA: TGTGCCAGCAGCTTAGCGGGAGAATACGAGCAGTACTTC.

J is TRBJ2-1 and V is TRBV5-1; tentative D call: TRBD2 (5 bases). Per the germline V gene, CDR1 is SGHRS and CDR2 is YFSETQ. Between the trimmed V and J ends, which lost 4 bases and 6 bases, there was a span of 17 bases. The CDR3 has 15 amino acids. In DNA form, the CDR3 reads TGCGCCAGCAGCCCGAAACTAGAAGCAACCAATGAGCAGTTCTTC. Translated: CASSPKLEATNEQFF.

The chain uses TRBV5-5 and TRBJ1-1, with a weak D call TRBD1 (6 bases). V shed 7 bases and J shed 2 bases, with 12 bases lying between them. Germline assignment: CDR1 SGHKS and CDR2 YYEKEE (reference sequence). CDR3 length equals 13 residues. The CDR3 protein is CASGYRDNTEAFF. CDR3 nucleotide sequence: TGTGCCAGCGGATACAGGGATAACACTGAAGCTTTCTTT.

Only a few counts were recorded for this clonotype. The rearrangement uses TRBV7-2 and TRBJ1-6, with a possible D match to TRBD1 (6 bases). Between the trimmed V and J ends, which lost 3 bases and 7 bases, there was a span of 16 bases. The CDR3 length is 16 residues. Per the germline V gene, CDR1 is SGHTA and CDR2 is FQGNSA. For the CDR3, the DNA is TGTGCCAGCAGCTTGCAAAACAGGGCAGGCAATTCACCCCTCCACTTT. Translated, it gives CASSLQNRAGNSPLHF.

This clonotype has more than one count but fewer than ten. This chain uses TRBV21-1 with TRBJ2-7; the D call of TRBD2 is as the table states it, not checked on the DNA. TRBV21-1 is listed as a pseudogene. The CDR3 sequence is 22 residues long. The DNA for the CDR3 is TGTGCCAGCAGCAACGCAAGAGGGAGTGGGACTAGCGGAAGATATAGCTCCTACGAGCAGTACTTC. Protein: CASSNARGSGTSGRYSSYEQYF.

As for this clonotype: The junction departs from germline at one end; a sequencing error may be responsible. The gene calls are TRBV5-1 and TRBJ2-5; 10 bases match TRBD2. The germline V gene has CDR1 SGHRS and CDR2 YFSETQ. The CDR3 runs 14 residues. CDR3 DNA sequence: TGCGCCAGCAGTAGCGGGAGGCCGGGGGAGACCCGGTACTTC. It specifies CASSSGRPGETRYF.

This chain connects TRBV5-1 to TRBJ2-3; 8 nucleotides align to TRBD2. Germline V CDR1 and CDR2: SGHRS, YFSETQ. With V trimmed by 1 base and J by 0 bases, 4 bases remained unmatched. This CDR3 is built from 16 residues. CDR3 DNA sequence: TGCGCCAGCAGCTTGAACCTAGCGGGTAGCACAGATACGCAGTATTTT. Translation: CASSLNLAGSTDTQYF.

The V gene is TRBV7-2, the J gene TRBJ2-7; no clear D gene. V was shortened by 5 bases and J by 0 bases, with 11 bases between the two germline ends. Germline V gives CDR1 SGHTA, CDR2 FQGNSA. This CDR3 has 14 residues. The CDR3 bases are TGTGCCAGCAGCCTCGACTTGTCCTCCTACGAGCAGTACTTC. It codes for CASSLDLSSYEQYF. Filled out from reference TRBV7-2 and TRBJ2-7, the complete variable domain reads GAGVSQSPSNKVTEKGKDVELRCDPISGHTALYWYRQSLGQGLEFLIYFQGNSAPDKSGLPSDRFSAERTGGSVSTLTIQRTQQEDSAVYLCASSLDLSSYEQYFGPGTRLTVT.

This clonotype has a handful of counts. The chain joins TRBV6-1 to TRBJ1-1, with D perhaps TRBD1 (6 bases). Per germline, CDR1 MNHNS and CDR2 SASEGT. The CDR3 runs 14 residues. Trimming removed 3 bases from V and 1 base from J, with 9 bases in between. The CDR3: CASSETGGNTEAFF. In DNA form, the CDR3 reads TGTGCCAGCAGTGAGACAGGTGGGAACACTGAAGCTTTCTTT.

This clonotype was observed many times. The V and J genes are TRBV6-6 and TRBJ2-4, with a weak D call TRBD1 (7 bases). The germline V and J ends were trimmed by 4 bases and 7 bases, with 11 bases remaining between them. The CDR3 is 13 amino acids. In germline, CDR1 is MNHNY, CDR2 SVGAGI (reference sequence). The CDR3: CASSFSGGNIQYF. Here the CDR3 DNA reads TGTGCCAGCAGTTTCTCAGGGGGGAACATTCAGTACTTC.

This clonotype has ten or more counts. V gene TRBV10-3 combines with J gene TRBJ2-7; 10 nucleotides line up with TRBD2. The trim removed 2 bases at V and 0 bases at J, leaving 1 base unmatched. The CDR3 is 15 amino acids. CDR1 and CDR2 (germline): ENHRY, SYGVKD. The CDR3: CAISEGLADSYEQYF. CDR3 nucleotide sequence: TGTGCCATCAGTGAGGGACTAGCGGACTCCTACGAGCAGTACTTC.

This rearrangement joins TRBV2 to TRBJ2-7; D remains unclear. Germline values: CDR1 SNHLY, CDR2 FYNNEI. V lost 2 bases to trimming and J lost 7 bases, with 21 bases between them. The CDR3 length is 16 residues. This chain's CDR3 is CASSEMPPRPYNEQYF. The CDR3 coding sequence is TGTGCCAGCAGTGAAATGCCGCCCAGGCCTTACAATGAGCAGTACTTC.

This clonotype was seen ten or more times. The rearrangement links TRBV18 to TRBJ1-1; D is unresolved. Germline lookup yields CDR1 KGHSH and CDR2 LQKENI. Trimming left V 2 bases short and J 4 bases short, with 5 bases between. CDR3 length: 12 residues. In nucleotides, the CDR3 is TGTGCCAGCTCACCAGGGTTCACTGAAGCTTTCTTT. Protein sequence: CASSPGFTEAFF.

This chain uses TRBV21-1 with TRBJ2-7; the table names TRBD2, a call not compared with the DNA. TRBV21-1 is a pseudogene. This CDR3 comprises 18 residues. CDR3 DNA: TGTGCCAGCACCGATTCCGTTTGGACTAGCGGTAGCTCCTACGAGCAGTACTTC. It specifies CASTDSVWTSGSSYEQYF.

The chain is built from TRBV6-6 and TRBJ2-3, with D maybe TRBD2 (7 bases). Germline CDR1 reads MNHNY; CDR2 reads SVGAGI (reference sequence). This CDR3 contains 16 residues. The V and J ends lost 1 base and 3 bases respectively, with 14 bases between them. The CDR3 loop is CASSYLGGHRTDTQYF. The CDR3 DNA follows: TGTGCCAGCAGTTACTTGGGGGGGCATCGGACAGATACGCAGTATTTT.

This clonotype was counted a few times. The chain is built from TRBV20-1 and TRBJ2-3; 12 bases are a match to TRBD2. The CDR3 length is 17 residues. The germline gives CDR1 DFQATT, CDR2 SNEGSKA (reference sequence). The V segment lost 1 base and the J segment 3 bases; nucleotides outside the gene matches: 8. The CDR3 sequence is CSARGPTTSGSTDTQYF. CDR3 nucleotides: TGCAGTGCTAGAGGCCCCACGACTAGCGGGAGTACAGATACGCAGTATTTT.

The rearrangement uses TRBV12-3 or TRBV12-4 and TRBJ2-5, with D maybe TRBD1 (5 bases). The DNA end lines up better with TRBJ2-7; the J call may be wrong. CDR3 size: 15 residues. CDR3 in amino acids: CASSRPHRYLYEQYF. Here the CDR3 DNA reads TGTGCCAGCAGTCGTCCCCACAGGTACCTCTACGAGCAGTACTTC.

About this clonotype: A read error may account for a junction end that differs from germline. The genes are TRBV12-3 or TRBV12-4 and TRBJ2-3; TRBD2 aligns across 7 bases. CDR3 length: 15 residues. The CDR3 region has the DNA TGTGCCAGCAGTTTAGCGGGAGGGCCATCAGATAAGCAGTATTTT. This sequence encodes CASSLAGGPSDKQYF.

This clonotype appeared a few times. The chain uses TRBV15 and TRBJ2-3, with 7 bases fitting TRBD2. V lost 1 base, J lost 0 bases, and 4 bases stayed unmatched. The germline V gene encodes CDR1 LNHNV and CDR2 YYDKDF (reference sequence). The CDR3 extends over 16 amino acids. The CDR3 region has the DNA TGTGCCACCAGCAGAGTTCGGGGAGGGAGCACAGATACGCAGTATTTT. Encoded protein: CATSRVRGGSTDTQYF.

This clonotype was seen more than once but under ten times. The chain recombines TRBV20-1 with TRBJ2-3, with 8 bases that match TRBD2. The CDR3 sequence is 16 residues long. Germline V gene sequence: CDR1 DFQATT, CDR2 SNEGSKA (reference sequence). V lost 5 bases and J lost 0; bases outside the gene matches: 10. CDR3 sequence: CSAGAPSGPSTDTQYF. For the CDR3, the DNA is TGCAGTGCTGGAGCCCCTAGCGGGCCCAGCACAGATACGCAGTATTTT.

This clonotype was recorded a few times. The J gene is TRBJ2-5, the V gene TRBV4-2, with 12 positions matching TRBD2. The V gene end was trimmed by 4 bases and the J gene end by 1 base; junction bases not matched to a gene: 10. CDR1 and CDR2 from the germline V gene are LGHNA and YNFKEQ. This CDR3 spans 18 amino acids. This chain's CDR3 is CASSPRLAGAQGQETQYF. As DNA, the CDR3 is TGTGCCAGCAGCCCTAGACTAGCGGGGGCCCAGGGCCAAGAGACCCAGTACTTC.

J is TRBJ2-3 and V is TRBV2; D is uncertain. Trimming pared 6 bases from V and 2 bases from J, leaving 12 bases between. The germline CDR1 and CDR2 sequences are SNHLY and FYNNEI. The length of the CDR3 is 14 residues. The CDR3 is CASSPTRVTDTQYF. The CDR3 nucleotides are TGTGCCAGCAGCCCTACCCGGGTCACAGATACGCAGTATTTT.

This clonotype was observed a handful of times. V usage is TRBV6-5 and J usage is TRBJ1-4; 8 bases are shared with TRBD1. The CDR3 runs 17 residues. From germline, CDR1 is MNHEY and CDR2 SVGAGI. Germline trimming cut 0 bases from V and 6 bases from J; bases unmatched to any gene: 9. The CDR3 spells CASSYSARTGWYEKLFF. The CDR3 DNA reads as TGTGCCAGCAGTTACTCTGCTAGGACAGGGTGGTATGAAAAACTGTTTTTT.